The 22 T cell receptor beta chains below were found in one sample sequenced in a study of cytomegalovirus exposure and HLA in healthy donors. Primers: 60 Vbeta forward and 13 Jbeta reverse. The method was immunoSEQ multiplex PCR; TCRdb's version includes in-frame clones alone and lacks a portion of them. The sample holds some 150,000 clones, roughly 80% seen once. The specimen was PBMCs. The receptors stem from a man aged 40-49 years in good health and CMV-seronegative.

This chain uses TRBV13 with TRBJ2-2; TRBD1 agrees at 8 bases. Germline loops: CDR1 PRHDT, CDR2 FYEKMQ (reference sequence). Trimming removed 3 bases from V and 3 bases from J; junction bases left unmatched: 27. The CDR3 sequence is 23 residues long. CDR3 bases: TGTGCCAGCAGCTTCCCTTATTGGACAGGGAAGGAGTCAAAGGGGGTTTACACCGGGGAGCTGTTTTTT. Residues: CASSFPYWTGKESKGVYTGELFF.

The chain links TRBV29-1 to TRBJ1-2, with D perhaps TRBD1 (5 bases). V gave up 0 bases and J gave up 8 bases, with 13 bases separating them. The length of the CDR3 is 13 residues. The V gene's germline CDR1 is SQVTM and CDR2 ANQGSEA. The CDR3 DNA sequence: TGCAGCGTTGAAGAGATGGGGGAGGAAGGCTACACCTTC. It is translated as CSVEEMGEEGYTF.

The chain carries TRBV6-5 and TRBJ2-2; 8 nucleotides match TRBD1. In germline, CDR1 is MNHEY, CDR2 SVGAGI. This CDR3 is 14 amino acids long. Germline trimming cut 6 bases from V and 7 bases from J; bases unmatched to any gene: 7. CDR3 nucleotides: TGTGCCAGCAGAAGGACAGGGACGGTCGGGGAGCTGTTTTTT. It yields the protein CASRRTGTVGELFF.

The chain combines TRBV7-9 with TRBJ1-4; 9 bases align to TRBD1. The CDR3 totals 15 residues. Per the germline V gene, CDR1 is SEHNR and CDR2 is FQNEAQ (reference sequence). With 1 base clipped from V and 7 bases from J, the junction kept 4 bases outside the gene matches. This chain's CDR3 is CASSLVETGGEKLFF. The DNA for the CDR3 is TGTGCCAGCAGCTTAGTTGAGACAGGGGGTGAAAAACTGTTTTTT.

This clone was recorded a few times. The chain joins TRBV4-1 to TRBJ1-5, with D possibly being TRBD1 (6 bases). The CDR3 runs 15 residues. Germline loops: CDR1 MGHRA, CDR2 YSYEKL. Trimming removed 0 bases at V and 9 bases at J, with 15 bases between. The CDR3 coding sequence is TGCGCCAGCAGCCAAGAAACAGGGATGGTTGTGCCCCAGCATTTT. It encodes CASSQETGMVVPQHF.

This rearrangement joins TRBV28 to TRBJ1-2; no definite D call. CDR3 size: 10 residues. Germline assignment: CDR1 MDHEN and CDR2 SYDVKM. V lost 8 bases to trimming and J lost 7 bases, with 8 bases between them. CDR3 sequence (DNA): TGTGCCAGCTCAGCGTCTGGCTACACCTTC. It yields the protein CASSASGYTF.

The genes are TRBV11-2 and TRBJ2-7, with D perhaps TRBD1 (6 bases). Germline V gives CDR1 SGHAT, CDR2 FQNNGV. The CDR3 is made up of 15 amino acids. V was shortened by 0 bases and J by 2 bases, with 11 bases between the two germline ends. CDR3 coding DNA: TGTGCCAGCAGCTTAGATTCGACAGGAACCTACGAGCAGTACTTC. It codes for CASSLDSTGTYEQYF.

A few counts support this clone. The chain employs TRBV19 and TRBJ2-7; D might be TRBD1 (6 bases). Trimming left V 4 bases short and J 6 bases short, with 16 bases between. CDR1 is LNHDA and CDR2 is SQIVND in the germline V gene (reference sequence). The CDR3 runs 14 residues. The DNA for the CDR3 is TGTGCCAGTAGTAACACCAGGGGTTACTTCGAGCAGTACTTC. It encodes CASSNTRGYFEQYF.

The V and J genes are TRBV27 and TRBJ2-1; 13 bases agree with TRBD2. Germline trimming cut 8 bases from V and 8 bases from J; bases unmatched to any gene: 24. Germline V gene lookup returns CDR1 MNHEY and CDR2 SMNVEV (reference sequence). The CDR3 is 20 amino acids. Here the CDR3 DNA reads TGTGCCAGCGTTCCTCCGGGACTAGCGGGACTAAGCCTCCGGGGCGATGAGCAGTTCTTC. Its translation: CASVPPGLAGLSLRGDEQFF.

The chain uses TRBV5-1 and TRBJ1-2; 8 bases map to TRBD1. V dropped 4 bases and J dropped 6; count of bases not matched to a gene: 5. The CDR3 loop spans 13 amino acids. Germline V gene lookup returns CDR1 SGHRS and CDR2 YFSETQ. The CDR3 DNA is TGCGCCAGCAGCCCCGGACAGGGTGATGGCTACACCTTC. Protein product: CASSPGQGDGYTF.

The chain carries TRBV4-2 and TRBJ2-5; TRBD2 matches at 9 bases. The CDR3 loop spans 17 amino acids. The germline V gene encodes CDR1 LGHNA and CDR2 YNFKEQ. V trimming: 0 bases; J trimming: 3 bases; junction bases outside the gene matches: 8. The CDR3 nucleotides are TGTGCCAGCAGCCAAGAACCTAGCGGGGACCAAAAAGAGACCCAGTACTTC. This encodes CASSQEPSGDQKETQYF.

The chain couples TRBV7-6 to TRBJ2-3; no reliable D call. The CDR3 has 12 residues. Trimming took off 5 bases at V and 7 bases at J, with 10 bases between the two ends. Germline V gene data show CDR1 as SGHVS and CDR2 as FNYEAQ. The CDR3 loop is CASSADRNTQYF. CDR3 sequence (DNA): TGTGCCAGCAGCGCAGATCGAAATACGCAGTATTTT.

The chain carries TRBV6-5 and TRBJ1-5, with TRBD1 matching 7 bases. The CDR3 length is 14 residues. Germline V gene data show CDR1 as MNHEY and CDR2 as SVGAGI. V was pared by 6 bases and J by 2 bases, with 4 bases of the junction left unmatched. CDR3 sequence: CASREGAGNQPQHF. The CDR3 DNA sequence: TGTGCCAGCAGGGAGGGGGCCGGCAATCAGCCCCAGCATTTT.

V and J are TRBV7-9 and TRBJ2-2, with 8 bases that match TRBD1. The CDR3 contains 16 residues. CDR1 and CDR2 from the germline V gene are SEHNR and FQNEAQ (reference sequence). The junction had 10 bases not matched to a gene; V was cut back by 3 bases and J by 7 bases. The CDR3 nucleotides are TGTGCCAGCAGCTTTCTCGGACAGGGTATTTTCGGGGAGCTGTTTTTT. Translating gives CASSFLGQGIFGELFF.

The gene calls are TRBV5-1 and TRBJ1-2; D is possibly TRBD1 (5 bases). CDR1 SGHRS and CDR2 YFSETQ come from the germline V gene. V lost 0 bases and J lost 5, with 14 bases in between. The CDR3 extends over 15 amino acids. In DNA form, the CDR3 reads TGCGCCAGCAGCTTGGGTGGCAGGGCAATATATGGCTACACCTTC. Its translation: CASSLGGRAIYGYTF.

V is TRBV7-9 and J is TRBJ2-3; D is perhaps TRBD1 (6 bases). This CDR3 has 16 residues. CDR1 is SEHNR, CDR2 FQNEAQ, per germline (reference sequence). V lost 5 bases and J 4 bases, leaving 19 bases between the germline ends. The CDR3 protein is CASSPRNQGSADTQYF. The CDR3 DNA is TGTGCCAGCAGCCCCCGTAATCAGGGGAGTGCAGATACGCAGTATTTT.

This chain uses TRBV10-3 with TRBJ2-7, with TRBD2 matching 9 bases. The CDR3 sequence is 15 residues long. V shed 0 bases and J 7 bases; nucleotides not matched to a gene: 7. The germline V gene has CDR1 ENHRY and CDR2 SYGVKD. The CDR3 DNA follows: TGTGCCATCAGTGAGTCGGGGCTAGCGGGAAAAGAGCAGTACTTC. Protein product: CAISESGLAGKEQYF.

The chain is built from TRBV7-2 and TRBJ2-3; TRBD2 matches 10 bases. Germline CDR1 SGHTA, CDR2 FQGNSA. With V trimmed by 3 bases and J by 0 bases, 9 bases remained unmatched. The CDR3 spans 18 residues. The CDR3: CASSFPRTSGTSTDTQYF. Written as DNA, the CDR3 is TGTGCCAGCAGCTTCCCTCGGACTAGCGGAACTAGCACAGATACGCAGTATTTT.

The CDR3 DNA reads as TGCGCCAGCAGCCAAGAGGGAACAGGGGTGGACACGCAGTATTTT. Translation: CASSQEGTGVDTQYF. V usage is TRBV4-3 and J usage is TRBJ2-3, with TRBD1 identical over 7 bases. The CDR3 runs 15 residues. Germline CDR1 LGHNA, CDR2 YSLEER. With 0 bases clipped from V and 9 bases from J, the junction kept 9 bases outside the gene matches.

The chain employs TRBV6-4 and TRBJ2-3; 9 bases are a match to TRBD2. V gave up 7 bases and J gave up 0 bases; unmatched junction bases: 14. Per the germline V gene, CDR1 is MRHNA and CDR2 is SNTAGT. The CDR3 is made up of 18 amino acids. The CDR3: CASIRRGGLYASTDTQYF. CDR3 in DNA: TGTGCCAGCATTAGGCGGGGGGGCCTTTATGCTAGCACAGATACGCAGTATTTT.

The chain carries TRBV5-8 and TRBJ1-5; D gene ambiguous. This CDR3 spans 17 amino acids. V lost 2 bases, J lost 0 bases, and 15 bases lay in between. Germline CDR1 reads SGHTS; CDR2 reads YDEGEE. In DNA, the CDR3 is TGTGCCAGCAGCTTTGTTTATGGTCAGTATAGCAATCAGCCCCAGCATTTT. Protein product: CASSFVYGQYSNQPQHF.

This chain connects TRBV25-1 to TRBJ2-2, with 7 bases fitting TRBD1. The CDR3 has 16 amino acids. V lost 2 bases, J lost 3 bases, and 6 bases stayed unmatched. Germline-derived CDR1 and CDR2 are MGHDK and SYGVNS. CDR3 loop: CASSELTGTDTGELFF. CDR3 nucleotide sequence: TGTGCCAGCAGTGAACTGACCGGGACAGACACCGGGGAGCTGTTTTTT.